One sample yielded the 12 T cell receptor beta chains listed below, sequenced in a study of cytomegalovirus exposure and HLA in healthy donors. PCR was performed using 60 Vbeta and 13 Jbeta primers. Sequencing was performed with immunoSEQ multiplex PCR; in TCRdb, only in-frame clones are kept and a portion is missing. The repertoire includes 85,000 to 120,000 clones, roughly 80% of them detected once, and roughly 2.5% sits in the top ten. The sequenced sample consisted of PBMCs. All receptors derive from a man aged 40-49 years in good health and CMV-seronegative.

The V gene is TRBV7-8, the J gene TRBJ1-1; 7 bases match TRBD1. The CDR3 runs 15 residues. V gave up 7 bases and J gave up 4 bases; unmatched junction bases: 12. Germline CDR1 SGHVS, CDR2 FQNEAQ. This CDR3 reads CASIRGEVIGTEAFF. The CDR3 nucleotides are TGTGCCAGCATCAGGGGGGAGGTTATAGGCACTGAAGCTTTCTTT.

The V and J genes are TRBV7-9 and TRBJ2-3, with D perhaps matching TRBD2 (5 bases). This CDR3 contains 14 residues. Germline CDR1 is SEHNR and CDR2 is FQNEAQ (reference sequence). V lost 4 bases to trimming and J lost 0 bases, with 8 bases between them. As DNA, the CDR3 is TGTGCCAGCAGCTCCGGGATTAGCACAGATACGCAGTATTTT. It codes for CASSSGISTDTQYF.

This chain joins TRBV6-4 and TRBJ1-2; 11 nucleotides line up with TRBD1. There are 14 residues in the CDR3. Germline V gene lookup returns CDR1 MRHNA and CDR2 SNTAGT. J gave up 4 bases and V 6 bases, and 4 bases lay outside the gene matches. CDR3 nucleotide sequence: TGTGCCAGCAGCGCCGGGACAGGGGGCTATGGCTACACCTTC. Translation gives CASSAGTGGYGYTF.

This clone was observed a few times. The chain combines TRBV11-2 with TRBJ2-1; D is possibly TRBD2 (6 bases). Germline loops: CDR1 SGHAT, CDR2 FQNNGV. V was trimmed by 5 bases and J by 0 bases, leaving 11 bases between them. The CDR3 contains 15 residues. CDR3 amino acids: CASSEEGLSYNEQFF. CDR3 in DNA: TGTGCCAGCAGCGAGGAGGGGCTCTCCTACAATGAGCAGTTCTTC.

V and J are TRBV7-9 and TRBJ2-5; 9 positions agree with TRBD2. The germline gives CDR1 SEHNR, CDR2 FQNEAQ (reference sequence). The CDR3 sequence is 18 residues long. Germline trimming cut 7 bases from V and 1 base from J; bases unmatched to any gene: 16. CDR3 amino acids: CASNKDPPSGDFQETQYF. The CDR3, as DNA: TGTGCCAGCAACAAAGATCCCCCTAGCGGGGACTTCCAAGAGACCCAGTACTTC. Using reference TRBV7-9 and TRBJ2-5 for the parts outside the CDR3, the full variable domain is DTGVSQNPRHKITKRGQNVTFRCDPISEHNRLYWYRQTLGQGPEFLTYFQNEAQLEKSRLLSDRFSAERPKGSFSTLEIQRTEQGDSAMYLCASNKDPPSGDFQETQYFGPGTRLLVL.

This chain links TRBV5-4 with TRBJ1-1; D is undetermined. Germline assignment: CDR1 SGHNT and CDR2 YYREEE (reference sequence). The CDR3 is 15 amino acids. Trimming took 0 bases from V and 9 from J, leaving 18 bases between them. The CDR3 protein is CASSLDVLGVNQAFF. For the CDR3, the DNA is TGTGCCAGCAGCTTGGACGTCCTCGGGGTCAATCAAGCTTTCTTT. Using reference TRBV5-4 and TRBJ1-1 for the parts outside the CDR3, the full variable domain is ETGVTQSPTHLIKTRGQQVTLRCSSQSGHNTVSWYQQALGQGPQFIFQYYREEENGRGNFPPRFSGLQFPNYSSELNVNALELDDSALYLCASSLDVLGVNQAFFGQGTRLTVV.

The V and J genes are TRBV6-1 and TRBJ2-7; 9 bases map to TRBD1. Germline CDR1 is MNHNS and CDR2 is SASEGT. Germline trimming cut 5 bases from V and 9 bases from J; bases unmatched to any gene: 14. This CDR3 is built from 15 residues. This chain's CDR3 is CASSSPPGTGIGQYF. Written as DNA, the CDR3 is TGTGCCAGCAGTTCGCCCCCTGGGACAGGGATTGGGCAGTACTTC.

The sample holds a few counts of this clone. The V call is TRBV6-5, the J call TRBJ1-2; 9 bases line up with TRBD1. Germline V lookup: CDR1 MNHEY, CDR2 SVGAGI. Germline trimming cut 5 bases from V and 8 bases from J; bases unmatched to any gene: 12. This CDR3 spans 15 amino acids. As DNA, the CDR3 is TGTGCCAGCAGTCCAATTCGGACAGGGGAGGGCGGCTACACCTTC. Amino acid sequence: CASSPIRTGEGGYTF.

The chain is built from TRBV7-6 and TRBJ2-2, with 12 bases that match TRBD2. J gave up 4 bases and V 4 bases, and 1 base lay outside the gene matches. Per germline, CDR1 SGHVS and CDR2 FNYEAQ. The CDR3 has 15 residues. The CDR3 region has the DNA TGTGCCAGCAGCTGGACTAGCGGGGTCACCGGGGAGCTGTTTTTT. Translating it yields CASSWTSGVTGELFF.

The chain joins TRBV15 to TRBJ1-5; D might be TRBD1 (5 bases). V lost 0 bases to trimming and J lost 5 bases, with 11 bases between them. The CDR3 covers 15 residues. CDR1 LNHNV and CDR2 YYDKDF come from the germline V gene (reference sequence). The CDR3, as DNA: TGTGCCACCAGCAGAGATGCAGGGCTCTATCAGCCCCAGCATTTT. Residues: CATSRDAGLYQPQHF.

The rearrangement uses TRBV6-1 and TRBJ2-5, with 8 bases fitting TRBD1. Germline CDR1 MNHNS, CDR2 SASEGT. V dropped 4 bases and J dropped 3; count of bases not matched to a gene: 4. The length of the CDR3 is 14 residues. CDR3 nucleotide sequence: TGTGCCAGCAGTGCAGGGGGCGCAAAAGAGACCCAGTACTTC. It translates to CASSAGGAKETQYF.

The V gene is TRBV27, the J gene TRBJ1-6; D is unclear. CDR3 length equals 13 residues. Germline CDR1 is MNHEY and CDR2 is SMNVEV (reference sequence). The V and J ends lost 6 bases and 4 bases respectively, with 7 bases between them. Written as DNA, the CDR3 is TGTGCCAGCAGCCGGGAATATAATTCACCCCTCCACTTT. This codes for CASSREYNSPLHF.